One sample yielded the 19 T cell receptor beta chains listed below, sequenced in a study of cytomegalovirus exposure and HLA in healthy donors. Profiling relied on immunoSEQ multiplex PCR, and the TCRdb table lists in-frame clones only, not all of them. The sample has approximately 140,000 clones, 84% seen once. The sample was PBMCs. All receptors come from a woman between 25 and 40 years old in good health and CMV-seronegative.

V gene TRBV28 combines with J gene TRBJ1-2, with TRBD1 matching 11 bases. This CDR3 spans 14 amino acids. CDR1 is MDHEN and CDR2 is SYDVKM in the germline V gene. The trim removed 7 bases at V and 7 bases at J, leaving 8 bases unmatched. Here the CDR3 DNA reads TGTGCCAGCACCCGGGACAGGGGGAGTCGTGGCTACACCTTC. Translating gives CASTRDRGSRGYTF.

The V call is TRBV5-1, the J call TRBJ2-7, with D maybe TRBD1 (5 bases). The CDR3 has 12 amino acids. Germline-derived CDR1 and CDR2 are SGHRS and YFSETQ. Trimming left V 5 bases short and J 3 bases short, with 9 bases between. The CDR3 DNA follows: TGCGCCAGCAGTGACAGTGGCTACGAGCAGTACTTC. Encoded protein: CASSDSGYEQYF.

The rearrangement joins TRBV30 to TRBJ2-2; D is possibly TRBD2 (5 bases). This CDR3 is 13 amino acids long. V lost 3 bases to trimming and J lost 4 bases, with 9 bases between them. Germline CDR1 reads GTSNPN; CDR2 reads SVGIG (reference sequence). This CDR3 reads CAWRVRGTGELFF. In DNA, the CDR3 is TGTGCCTGGAGAGTTCGGGGCACCGGGGAGCTGTTTTTT.

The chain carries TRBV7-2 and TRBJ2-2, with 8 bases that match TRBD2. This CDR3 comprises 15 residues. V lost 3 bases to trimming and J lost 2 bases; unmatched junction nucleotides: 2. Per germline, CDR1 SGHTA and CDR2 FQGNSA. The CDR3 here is CASSFGGVNTGELFF. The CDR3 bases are TGTGCCAGCAGCTTCGGGGGGGTCAACACCGGGGAGCTGTTTTTT.

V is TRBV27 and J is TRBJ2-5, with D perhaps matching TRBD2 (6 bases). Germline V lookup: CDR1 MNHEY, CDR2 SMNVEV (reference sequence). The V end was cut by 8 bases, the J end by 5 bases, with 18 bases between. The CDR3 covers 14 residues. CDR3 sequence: CASGTSRSGETQYF. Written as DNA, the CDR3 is TGTGCCAGCGGAACTTCGAGGAGCGGGGAGACCCAGTACTTC.

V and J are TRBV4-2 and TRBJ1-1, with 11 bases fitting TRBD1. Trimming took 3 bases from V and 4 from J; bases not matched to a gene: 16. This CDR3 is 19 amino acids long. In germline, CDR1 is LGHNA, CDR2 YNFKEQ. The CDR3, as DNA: TGTGCCAGCAGCCAGAAGACACGCGGACAGGGGGCTTCGTCCACTGAAGCTTTCTTT. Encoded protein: CASSQKTRGQGASSTEAFF.

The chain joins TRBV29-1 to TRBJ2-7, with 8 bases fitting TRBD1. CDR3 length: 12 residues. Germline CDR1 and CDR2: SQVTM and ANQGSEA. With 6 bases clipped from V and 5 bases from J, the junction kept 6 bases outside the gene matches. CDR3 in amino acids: CSVYRGNDEQYF. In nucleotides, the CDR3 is TGCAGCGTGTACAGGGGGAACGACGAGCAGTACTTC.

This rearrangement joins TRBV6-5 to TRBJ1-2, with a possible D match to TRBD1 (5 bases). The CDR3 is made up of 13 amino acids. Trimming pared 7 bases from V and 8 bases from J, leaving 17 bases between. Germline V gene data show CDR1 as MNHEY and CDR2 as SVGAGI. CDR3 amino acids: CASTSSGAGGYTF. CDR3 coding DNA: TGTGCCAGCACTTCATCCGGGGCGGGGGGCTACACCTTC.

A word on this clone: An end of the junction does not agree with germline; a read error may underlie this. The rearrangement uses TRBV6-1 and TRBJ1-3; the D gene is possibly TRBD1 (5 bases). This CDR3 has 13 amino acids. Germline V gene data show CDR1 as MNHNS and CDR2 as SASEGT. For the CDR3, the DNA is TGTGCCAGCAGTGACAGGGTGGTTTATTCGGTATTGTTT. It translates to CASSDRVVYSVLF.

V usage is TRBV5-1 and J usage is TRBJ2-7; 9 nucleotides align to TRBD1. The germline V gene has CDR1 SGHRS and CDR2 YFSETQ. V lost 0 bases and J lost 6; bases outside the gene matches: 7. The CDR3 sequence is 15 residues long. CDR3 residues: CASSLGSGQGSEQYF. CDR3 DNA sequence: TGCGCCAGCAGCTTGGGGTCCGGACAGGGGTCCGAGCAGTACTTC. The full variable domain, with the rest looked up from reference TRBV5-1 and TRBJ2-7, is KAGVTQTPRYLIKTRGQQVTLSCSPISGHRSVSWYQQTPGQGLQFLFEYFSETQRNKGNFPGRFSGRQFSNSRSEMNVSTLELGDSALYLCASSLGSGQGSEQYFGPGTRLTVT.

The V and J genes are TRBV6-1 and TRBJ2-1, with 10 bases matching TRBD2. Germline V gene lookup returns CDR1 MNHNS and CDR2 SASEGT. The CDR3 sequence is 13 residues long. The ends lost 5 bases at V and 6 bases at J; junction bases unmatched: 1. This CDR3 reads CASSLAGVNEQFF. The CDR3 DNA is TGTGCCAGCAGTCTAGCGGGGGTCAATGAGCAGTTCTTC.

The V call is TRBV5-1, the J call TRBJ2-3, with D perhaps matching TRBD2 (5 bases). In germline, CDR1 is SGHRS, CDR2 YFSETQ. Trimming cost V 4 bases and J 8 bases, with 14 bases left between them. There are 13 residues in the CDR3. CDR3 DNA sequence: TGCGCCAGCAGCGCTATGGGCGAGGGTACGCAGTATTTT. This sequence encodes CASSAMGEGTQYF.

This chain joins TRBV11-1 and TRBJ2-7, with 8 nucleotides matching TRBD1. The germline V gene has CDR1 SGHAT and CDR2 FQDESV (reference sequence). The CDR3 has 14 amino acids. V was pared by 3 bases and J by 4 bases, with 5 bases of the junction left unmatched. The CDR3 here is CASSLVQGAYEQYF. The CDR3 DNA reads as TGTGCCAGCAGCTTGGTGCAGGGGGCGTACGAGCAGTACTTC.

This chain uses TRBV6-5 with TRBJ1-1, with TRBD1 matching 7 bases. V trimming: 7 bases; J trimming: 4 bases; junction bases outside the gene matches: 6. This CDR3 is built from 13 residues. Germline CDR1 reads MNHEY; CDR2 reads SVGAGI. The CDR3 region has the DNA TGTGCCAGCATTAGACAGGGAGGCACTGAAGCTTTCTTT. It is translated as CASIRQGGTEAFF.

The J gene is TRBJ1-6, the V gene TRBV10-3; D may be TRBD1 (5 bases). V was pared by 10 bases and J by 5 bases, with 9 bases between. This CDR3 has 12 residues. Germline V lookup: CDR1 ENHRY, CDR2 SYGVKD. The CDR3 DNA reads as TGTGCCACCCAGGGCGATAATTCACCCCTCCACTTT. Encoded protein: CATQGDNSPLHF.

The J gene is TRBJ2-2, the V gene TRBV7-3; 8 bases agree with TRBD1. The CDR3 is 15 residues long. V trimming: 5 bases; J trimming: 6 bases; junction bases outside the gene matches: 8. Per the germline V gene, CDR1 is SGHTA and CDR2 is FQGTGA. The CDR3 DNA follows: TGTGCCAGCAGCGAACAGGGGGAGTGGGCCGGGGAGCTGTTTTTT. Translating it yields CASSEQGEWAGELFF.

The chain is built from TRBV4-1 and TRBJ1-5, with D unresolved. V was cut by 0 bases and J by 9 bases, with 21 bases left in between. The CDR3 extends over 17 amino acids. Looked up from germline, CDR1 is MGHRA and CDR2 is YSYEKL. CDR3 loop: CASSQDGRASGRGPQHF. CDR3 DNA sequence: TGCGCCAGCAGCCAAGATGGGAGGGCCTCTGGTCGGGGGCCCCAGCATTTT.

The CDR3 DNA reads as TGTGCCAGCAGCCACGGAAGGACAGGGGCATCGGGTGGCTACACCTTC. This gives the protein CASSHGRTGASGGYTF. The chain joins TRBV7-2 to TRBJ1-2, with 9 bases lining up with TRBD1. Germline-derived CDR1 and CDR2 are SGHTA and FQGNSA. The J segment lost 7 bases and the V segment lost 5 bases, leaving 14 bases of the junction unmatched. This CDR3 has 16 residues.

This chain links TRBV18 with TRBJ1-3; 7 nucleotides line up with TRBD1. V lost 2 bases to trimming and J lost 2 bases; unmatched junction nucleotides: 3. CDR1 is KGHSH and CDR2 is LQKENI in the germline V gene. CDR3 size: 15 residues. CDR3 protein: CASSPVDRAGNTIYF. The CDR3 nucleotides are TGTGCCAGCTCACCAGTTGACAGGGCTGGAAACACCATATATTTT.